This paragraph reports one TCR beta chain. No antigen is known for it. Produced via immunoSEQ multiplex PCR; TCRdb's table is partial and in-frame only. The sample records tens of thousands of clones, approximately 90% being singletons. This entry is derived from a study of graft-versus-host responses after intestinal transplantation. In the study overall: Multivisceral, liver-intestinal, or isolated intestinal transplants were performed in recipients.

Trimming took 5 bases from V and 5 from J, leaving 7 bases between them. This CDR3 contains 12 residues. In germline, CDR1 is SGHAT, CDR2 FQNNGV. Study-level points and caveats: Allografts of one patient group, those with graft-donor T cell macrochimerism, had high graft-versus-host to host-versus-graft clonal ratios. Early after transplant, HvG clones declined as circulating GvH clones peaked. GvH clones detected in recipient marrow included some appearing first in ileum or blood.

The specimen comprised unstimulated CD8+ T cells sorted from spleen or lymph node cells, sampled before transplant. V is TRBV11-2 and J is TRBJ2-1, with no clear D. The clonotype comes from a human donor who was the organ donor for an intestinal transplant. CDR3 nucleotides: TGTGCCAGCAGCCTCCCCAACAATGAGCAGTTCTTC. It specifies CASSLPNNEQFF.